This T cell receptor (beta chain) was identified in a study of blood T cells in healthy people across ages. The CDR3 is 15 residues long. Germline CDR1 is SGHTA and CDR2 is FQGNSA. Trimming removed 7 bases from V and 5 bases from J, with 20 bases in between. Next came a second PCR, run for about 7 to 12 cycles, which used a sample-barcoded 5' primer along with a J-beta primer mix. Each CDR3 protein gets one entry after TCRdb re-called the 5' RACE reads with MiXCR. The sample shows roughly 500,000 distinct CDR3 sequences, 25% to 30% of them seen only once. The rearrangement links TRBV7-2 to TRBJ2-5; TRBD1 might be the D (7 bases). The sequencing input was blood. The clonotype was recovered from a woman in her 70s in good health. DNA for the CDR3: TGTGCCAGCACCGAGGTCGGCAGGGGGGTTGAGACCCAGTACTTC. Amino acid sequence: CASTEVGRGVETQYF.